This T cell receptor (beta chain) was retrieved from a study of early T cells in non-severe SARS-CoV-2 infection. Study-wide background: RNA in bulk from unsorted whole blood was sequenced, and chains were unpaired. Study conclusions and caveats: The matching step, a VDJdb search, favored anti-spike CD8 responses and missed private and CD4 specificities.

This clonotype was counted ten times or more. The antigen is unknown. Individual cDNA molecules were tagged with unique molecular identifiers. TCRdb called the 5' RACE reads again in MiXCR, with one record for every CDR3 protein. This repertoire shows around 100,000 distinct CDR3 sequences, roughly 17% found once; its top ten account for over 0.95%. This TCR came from an adult who was a healthcare worker with PCR-confirmed SARS-CoV-2 infection or an uninfected control (not recorded which). Sequenced sample: whole blood.

CDR3 nucleotide sequence: TGCGCCAGCAGCTTGCGGGATCGCGACACTGAAGCTTTCTTT. It encodes CASSLRDRDTEAFF. The rearrangement uses TRBV5-1 and TRBJ1-1; D not resolved. In germline, CDR1 is SGHRS, CDR2 YFSETQ. The CDR3 sequence is 14 residues long. V dropped 1 base and J dropped 3 bases, with 10 bases sitting between them.